This is a list of T cell receptor beta chains from one sample in a study of graft-versus-host responses after intestinal transplantation. Assay used: immunoSEQ multiplex PCR; TCRdb lists only in-frame clones, some missing. The sample holds approximately 11,000 clones; nearly 95% are singletons and the top ten take 20% to 25%. The sequences come from PBMCs, collected roughly 110 days after intestinal transplant. These receptors were taken from a human patient who received an intestinal transplant, so some T cells may come from the graft donor. The CDR3 runs from the conserved cysteine through the conserved F or W. A D gene is named only where the DNA matches it firmly. Where a row states a size, it is once, few, many or the class of an expanded clone; other rows omit it.

length: 13; D: TRBD1; size: -; V: TRBV6-6; J: TRBJ1-1; DNA: TGTGCCAGCCGGACAGGGGAAGGCACTGAAGCTTTCTTT; CDR3: CASRTGEGTEAFF
length: 13; D: TRBD1; size: -; V: TRBV19; J: TRBJ2-7; DNA: TGTGCCAGTACCGCGACAGGGACCTACGAGCAGTACTTC; CDR3: CASTATGTYEQYF
length: 15; D: -; size: -; V: TRBV4-1; J: TRBJ2-1; DNA: TGCGCCAGCAGCCAAGATTTAGGCGGGTACAATGAGCAGTTCTTC; CDR3: CASSQDLGGYNEQFF
length: 16; D: TRBD1; size: -; V: TRBV27; J: TRBJ1-2; DNA: TGTGCCAGCAGTAGGACAGGGGGCGCGGGAGGCTATGGCTACACCTTC; CDR3: CASSRTGGAGGYGYTF
length: 11; D: -; size: -; V: TRBV2; J: TRBJ2-5; DNA: TGTGCCAGCAGTGAAGAAGAGACCCAGTACTTC; CDR3: CASSEEETQYF
length: 13; D: -; size: once; V: TRBV10-1; J: TRBJ2-2; DNA: TGCGCCAGCAGAGCCACGGGAACCGGGGAGCTGTTTTTT; CDR3: CASRATGTGELFF
length: 15; D: TRBD2; size: -; V: TRBV19; J: TRBJ2-1; DNA: TGTGCCAGTTGCACTAGCGGGAGTATCCCCAATGAGCAGTTCTTC; CDR3: CASCTSGSIPNEQFF
length: 14; D: -; size: once; V: TRBV5-6; J: TRBJ1-1; DNA: TGTGCCAGCAGTACGGGAGGGATGAACACTGAAGCTTTCTTT; CDR3: CASSTGGMNTEAFF
length: 15; D: TRBD2; size: -; V: TRBV5-1; J: TRBJ2-7; DNA: TGCGCCAGCAGTGAAGGTGCGGGAGGCCCCTACGAGCAGTACTTC; CDR3: CASSEGAGGPYEQYF
length: 14; D: -; size: -; V: TRBV7-3; J: TRBJ2-7; DNA: TGTGCCAGCAGCTTAAGACTCAAAGCCTACGAGCAGTACTTC; CDR3: CASSLRLKAYEQYF
length: 17; D: TRBD2; size: -; V: TRBV27; J: TRBJ2-1; DNA: TGTGCCAGCAGTTTGCAGGAAGCGGGAGGGCCAATAAGGGAGCAGTTCTTC; CDR3: CASSLQEAGGPIREQFF
length: 16; D: TRBD1; size: few; V: TRBV6-1; J: TRBJ1-5; DNA: TGTGCCAGCAGTGCGAACAGGGGGCAGAGCAATCAGCCCCAGCATTTT; CDR3: CASSANRGQSNQPQHF
length: 12; D: -; size: -; V: TRBV14; J: TRBJ2-3; DNA: TGTGCCAGCAGCCCCCGCCCGTCTACGCAGTATTTT; CDR3: CASSPRPSTQYF
length: 16; D: -; size: -; V: TRBV6-1; J: TRBJ2-7; DNA: TGTGCCAGCAGTGAAGGGGTGGGGGGACGGACCTACGAGCAGTACTTC; CDR3: CASSEGVGGRTYEQYF
length: 16; D: TRBD2; size: -; V: TRBV5-1; J: TRBJ2-1; DNA: TGCGCCAGCAGGCAGCCGACTAGCGGAACTTACAATGAGCAGTTCTTC; CDR3: CASRQPTSGTYNEQFF
length: 14; D: -; size: -; V: TRBV5-3; J: TRBJ1-1; DNA: TGTGCCAGCAGCGTCAGCCACGGGAGGACTGAAGCTTTCTTT; CDR3: CASSVSHGRTEAFF
length: 12; D: -; size: -; V: TRBV27; J: TRBJ2-7; DNA: TGTGCCAGCTGGGACACCTCCTACGAGCAGTACTTC; CDR3: CASWDTSYEQYF
length: 14; D: TRBD1; size: -; V: TRBV9; J: TRBJ2-4; DNA: TGTGCCAGCAGCGGGACAGGGATAGGAAACATTCAGTACTTC; CDR3: CASSGTGIGNIQYF
length: 12; D: -; size: -; V: TRBV9; J: TRBJ2-2; DNA: TGTGCCAGCAGCGGCCCGGCCGGGGAGCTGTTTTTT; CDR3: CASSGPAGELFF
length: 15; D: TRBD1; size: -; V: TRBV19; J: TRBJ2-7; DNA: TGTGCCAGTAGCGACGACAGGGGAAGTTCCTACGAGCAGTACTTC; CDR3: CASSDDRGSSYEQYF
length: 13; D: -; size: -; V: TRBV7-9; J: TRBJ1-3; DNA: TGTGCCAGCAGCTTAGAAGTACCGAACACCATATATTTT; CDR3: CASSLEVPNTIYF
length: 14; D: TRBD1; size: -; V: TRBV11-1; J: TRBJ2-7; DNA: TGTGCCAGCAGCTTGGTGACAGGGACCTACGAGCAGTACTTC; CDR3: CASSLVTGTYEQYF
length: 15; D: TRBD1; size: -; V: TRBV5-4; J: TRBJ1-1; DNA: TGTGCCAGCAGCTGGGGACAGACCTTGAACACTGAAGCTTTCTTT; CDR3: CASSWGQTLNTEAFF
length: 17; D: -; size: -; V: TRBV4-2; J: TRBJ2-7; DNA: TGTGCCAGCAGCCAAGACCTTCAGGGCGGGGTAGCCTACGAGCAGTACTTC; CDR3: CASSQDLQGGVAYEQYF
length: 16; D: -; size: -; V: TRBV4-1; J: TRBJ1-4; DNA: TGCGCCAGCAGCCAAGGCGGGGGTTGGGATAATGAAAAACTGTTTTTT; CDR3: CASSQGGGWDNEKLFF
length: 19; D: TRBD2; size: once; V: TRBV28; J: TRBJ2-1; DNA: TGTGCCAGCAGTCCGAGCTTTGAAACGGGACTAGCGGCGATCAATGAGCAGTTCTTC; CDR3: CASSPSFETGLAAINEQFF
length: 15; D: TRBD1; size: -; V: TRBV7-9; J: TRBJ2-7; DNA: TGTGCCAGCAGAAAATCGGGACAGCAAACCTACGAGCAGTACTTC; CDR3: CASRKSGQQTYEQYF
length: 12; D: -; size: -; V: TRBV29-1; J: TRBJ2-3; DNA: TGCAGCGTTGTAGCGAGTGCAGATACGCAGTATTTT; CDR3: CSVVASADTQYF
length: 17; D: TRBD1; size: -; V: TRBV18; J: TRBJ2-7; DNA: TGTGCCAGCTCCCTCGGGGTCGACAGGGGGCGACCCTACGAGCAGTACTTC; CDR3: CASSLGVDRGRPYEQYF
length: 18; D: TRBD1; size: few; V: TRBV30; J: TRBJ1-2; DNA: TGTGCCTGGAGTACCGATTGGACAGGGGAGATTCCTAACTATGGCTACACCTTC; CDR3: CAWSTDWTGEIPNYGYTF
length: 15; D: TRBD1; size: -; V: TRBV5-8; J: TRBJ1-2; DNA: TGTGCCAGCAGCTTGCGCAGGGGGCGGAACTATGGCTACACCTTC; CDR3: CASSLRRGRNYGYTF
length: 12; D: -; size: -; V: TRBV2; J: TRBJ1-5; DNA: TGTGCCAGCAGTGAAGGGAATCAGCCCCAGCATTTT; CDR3: CASSEGNQPQHF
length: 13; D: TRBD1; size: -; V: TRBV25-1; J: TRBJ1-6; DNA: TGTGCCAGCAGTGAATTCCCCGACAGGGACCTCCACTTT; CDR3: CASSEFPDRDLHF
length: 16; D: TRBD1; size: -; V: TRBV19; J: TRBJ1-5; DNA: TGTGCCAGTAGTATAGTGCACGGGACAGGCAATCAGCCCCAGCATTTT; CDR3: CASSIVHGTGNQPQHF
length: 15; D: -; size: -; V: TRBV7-2; J: TRBJ2-1; DNA: TGTGCCAGCAGACCTACAGGGGGGGACTACAATGAGCAGTTCTTC; CDR3: CASRPTGGDYNEQFF
length: 15; D: -; size: once; V: TRBV7-8; J: TRBJ2-1; DNA: TGTGCCAGCAGCTATACAACTCAGATTGGCAATGAGCAGTTCTTC; CDR3: CASSYTTQIGNEQFF
length: 15; D: -; size: -; V: TRBV19; J: TRBJ2-5; DNA: TGTGCCAGTAGTATGGGAGGGGGCGGGGGAGAGACCCAGTACTTC; CDR3: CASSMGGGGGETQYF
length: 15; D: TRBD1; size: -; V: TRBV5-6; J: TRBJ1-4; DNA: TGTGCCAGCAGCTTACGGACAGGGTTAAATGAAAAACTGTTTTTT; CDR3: CASSLRTGLNEKLFF
length: 14; D: TRBD1; size: -; V: TRBV27; J: TRBJ2-1; DNA: TGTGCCAGCAGTTTCGGGACAGGACTAAATGAGCAGTTCTTC; CDR3: CASSFGTGLNEQFF
length: 16; D: -; size: -; V: TRBV9; J: TRBJ2-7; DNA: TGTGCCAGCAGCGTTAATGGCGGGGGCTGGGGAGGTGAGCAGTACTTC; CDR3: CASSVNGGGWGGEQYF
length: 17; D: TRBD2; size: -; V: TRBV19; J: TRBJ2-5; DNA: TGTGCCAGTAGTACCCCAGCGGGAGGGCCTTACGAGGAGACCCAGTACTTC; CDR3: CASSTPAGGPYEETQYF
length: 15; D: TRBD2; size: -; V: TRBV7-3; J: TRBJ2-3; DNA: TGTGCCAGCAGCTTGTTAGCGGGAGGAACAGATACGCAGTATTTT; CDR3: CASSLLAGGTDTQYF
length: 14; D: TRBD2; size: few; V: TRBV27; J: TRBJ2-2; DNA: TGTGCCAGCAGTATAGTGCGGGAGACCGGGGAGCTGTTTTTT; CDR3: CASSIVRETGELFF
length: 13; D: -; size: -; V: TRBV6-1; J: TRBJ1-2; DNA: TGTGCCAGCAGTTATGCAGGGGCCTATGGCTACACCTTC; CDR3: CASSYAGAYGYTF
length: 15; D: TRBD2; size: -; V: TRBV10-2; J: TRBJ2-2; DNA: TGCGCCAGCAGTGTAATAGCGGGAGGGGGCGGGGAGCTGTTTTTT; CDR3: CASSVIAGGGGELFF
length: 15; D: -; size: once; V: TRBV5-1; J: TRBJ2-2; DNA: TGCGCCAGCAGCCCCGGGGTCCGGAACACCGGGGAGCTGTTTTTT; CDR3: CASSPGVRNTGELFF
length: 16; D: -; size: -; V: TRBV11-2; J: TRBJ2-3; DNA: TGTGCCAGCACTATCGGACATAGGATCGTTCCAGATACGCAGTATTTT; CDR3: CASTIGHRIVPDTQYF
length: 14; D: -; size: -; V: TRBV7-9; J: TRBJ2-2; DNA: TGTGCCAGCAGCCTCAGATCAGTCGTGGGGGAGCTGTTTTTT; CDR3: CASSLRSVVGELFF
length: 14; D: -; size: -; V: TRBV27; J: TRBJ2-7; DNA: TGTGCCAGCAGTTTTAGGGGGAACTCCTACGAGCAGTACTTC; CDR3: CASSFRGNSYEQYF
length: 16; D: TRBD2; size: -; V: TRBV2; J: TRBJ2-1; DNA: TGTGCCAGCAGCCGCGGGACTAGCGGGAGCCTGGATGAGCAGTTCTTC; CDR3: CASSRGTSGSLDEQFF
length: 18; D: -; size: -; V: TRBV4-1; J: TRBJ1-1; DNA: TGCGCCAGCAGCCAAGAACCACAGGCCTTCACGAGGAACACTGAAGCTTTCTTT; CDR3: CASSQEPQAFTRNTEAFF
length: 15; D: -; size: few; V: TRBV27; J: TRBJ2-1; DNA: TGTGCCAGCAGTTTATCTGGGGCCCTATACAATGAGCAGTTCTTC; CDR3: CASSLSGALYNEQFF
length: 16; D: -; size: -; V: TRBV7-7; J: TRBJ2-7; DNA: TGTGCCAGCAGCCCGGGACCCCGGGGTGGGGCCTACGAGCAGTACTTC; CDR3: CASSPGPRGGAYEQYF
length: 14; D: -; size: -; V: TRBV27; J: TRBJ2-5; DNA: TGTGCCAGCAGTACCCCTTTGGGGCACGGGACCCAGTACTTC; CDR3: CASSTPLGHGTQYF
length: 13; D: -; size: -; V: TRBV9; J: TRBJ1-5; DNA: TGTGCCAGCAGCGTAGATCCGGGGCAGCCCCAGCATTTT; CDR3: CASSVDPGQPQHF
length: 16; D: TRBD2; size: -; V: TRBV6-5; J: TRBJ2-7; DNA: TGTGCCAGCAGTTACTATTTGCCGGGACTATACTACGAGCAGTACTTC; CDR3: CASSYYLPGLYYEQYF
length: 15; D: -; size: -; V: TRBV4-3; J: TRBJ1-2; DNA: TGCGCCAGCAGCCATGGACACAGGTCTAACTATGGCTACACCTTC; CDR3: CASSHGHRSNYGYTF